The entry below gives a single TCR beta chain sequence along with its context. TCRdb's table, derived via immunoSEQ multiplex PCR, lists solely in-frame clones and lacks some. There are some 1,100,000 clones in the sample; roughly 74% occur only once, and approximately 0.52% lies in the top ten. The CDR3 covers 14 residues. The ends were cut back, 5 bases at V and 2 bases at J, with 12 bases in the middle. Germline V gives CDR1 LNHDA, CDR2 SQIVND (reference sequence). The entry originates in a study of shared clonotypes between healthy human individuals. The chain couples TRBV19 to TRBJ1-2, with a tentative D call TRBD1 (5 bases). Sequencing was done on a sample of memory CD4+ T cells from PBMCs. Documented subset: CD45RA-negative fraction. The TCR sequence derives from a man younger than 35 in good health. Some clones in this sample may be carry-over from other donors' samples. The CDR3 spells CASSLRDGNYGYTF. The DNA for the CDR3 is TGTGCCAGTAGTCTTCGGGACGGCAACTATGGCTACACCTTC.